This T cell receptor (beta chain) was retrieved from a study of blood T cells in healthy people across ages. Together with a sample-barcoded 5' primer, a J-beta primer mix was included in a second PCR lasting roughly 6 to 12 cycles. From each sample, at least 3 million paired-end reads containing CDR3 were obtained. Each CDR3 protein gets one entry after TCRdb re-called the 5' RACE reads with MiXCR. The sample contains 1.5 million to 2 million distinct CDR3 sequences, around 50% of which appear only once. The ends lost 0 bases at V and 0 bases at J; junction bases unmatched: 9. The CDR3 runs to 20 residues. Per germline, CDR1 LGHNA and CDR2 YNFKEQ.

Sequencing used blood. The sequence was collected from a woman aged 40-49 years in good health. V and J are TRBV4-2 and TRBJ2-3; 13 positions agree with TRBD2. This CDR3 is CASSQEILAGGWGSTDTQYF. As DNA, the CDR3 is TGTGCCAGCAGCCAAGAGATACTAGCGGGGGGGTGGGGGAGCACAGATACGCAGTATTTT.